One sample yielded the 23 T cell receptor beta chains listed below, sequenced in a study of CD4 T cells in relation to SARS-CoV-2 and coronaviruses. Profiled with immunoSEQ multiplex PCR; TCRdb holds only in-frame clones, not every one. The sample contains about 12,000 clones, less than 80% of which appear only once. CD4+ T cells from unexposed donors were obtained before the COVID-19 pandemic (2011-2018). CD4+ T cells were isolated from the cells after about 11 days of culture. No antigen has been assigned to these receptors. The sequenced material came from CD4+ T cells from PBMCs, cultured in vitro. These receptors were taken from a human donor in good health.

The J gene is TRBJ2-7, the V gene TRBV7-3; D gene ambiguous. V was pared by 5 bases and J by 7 bases, with 15 bases between. The CDR3 is made up of 13 amino acids. Germline V CDR1 and CDR2: SGHTA, FQGTGA. The CDR3 DNA sequence: TGTGCCAGCAGCCAAGGTTACGCGGATGAGCAGTACTTC. Protein: CASSQGYADEQYF.

The chain recombines TRBV5-1 with TRBJ2-1; the D gene is possibly TRBD2 (5 bases). This CDR3 comprises 14 residues. Germline V gene data show CDR1 as SGHRS and CDR2 as YFSETQ. V was clipped by 2 bases and J by 4 bases, with 10 bases between them. The CDR3 loop reads CASSLAEGYNEQFF. CDR3 nucleotides: TGCGCCAGCAGCTTAGCGGAAGGTTACAATGAGCAGTTCTTC.

The V call is TRBV7-9, the J call TRBJ1-2, with D perhaps matching TRBD1 (6 bases). Germline V gene lookup returns CDR1 SEHNR and CDR2 FQNEAQ (reference sequence). The CDR3 is 15 amino acids. V was pared by 5 bases and J by 3 bases, with 16 bases between. The CDR3 DNA is TGTGCCAGCAGCCCTCCAGGGGCCCGTTACTATGGCTACACCTTC. As protein: CASSPPGARYYGYTF.

The V gene is TRBV10-1, the J gene TRBJ1-1; 11 bases align to TRBD1. V lost 3 bases, J lost 12 bases, and 6 bases stayed unmatched. Germline V gives CDR1 WNHNN, CDR2 SYGVQD (reference sequence). The CDR3 is 13 amino acids. This CDR3 reads CASSEPDRGLTFF. CDR3 coding DNA: TGCGCCAGCAGTGAACCGGACAGGGGGCTGACTTTCTTT.

The rearrangement uses TRBV2 and TRBJ2-1; D uncertain. Per germline, CDR1 SNHLY and CDR2 FYNNEI. Deletions cut 8 bases from V and 2 bases from J, with 4 bases between. CDR3 length: 11 residues. This chain's CDR3 is CASSPYNEQFF. Here the CDR3 DNA reads TGTGCCAGCTCCCCCTACAATGAGCAGTTCTTC. The whole variable domain, remainder taken from reference TRBV2 and TRBJ2-1, is EPEVTQTPSHQVTQMGQEVILRCVPISNHLYFYWYRQILGQKVEFLVSFYNNEISEKSEIFDDQFSVERPDGSNFTLKIRSTKLEDSAMYFCASSPYNEQFFGPGTRLTVL.

The chain joins TRBV21-1 to TRBJ2-3; the DNA was not compared with TRBD1, the D call given in the table. TRBV21-1 is labeled a pseudogene. This CDR3 region has 18 residues. As DNA, the CDR3 is TGTGCCAGCAGCAAAGCGCTTTTGAGATTGGGGGCCCCAGATACGCAGTATTTT. Its protein product is CASSKALLRLGAPDTQYF.

V usage is TRBV2 and J usage is TRBJ2-7; possibly TRBD1 for D (6 bases). V shed 5 bases and J shed 7 bases, with 18 bases lying between them. The CDR3 loop spans 14 amino acids. Germline assignment: CDR1 SNHLY and CDR2 FYNNEI. This CDR3 is CASSYRDSTGEQYF. CDR3 bases: TGTGCCAGCAGTTACAGGGATTCCACGGGAGAGCAGTACTTC. The whole variable domain, filled in from reference TRBV2 and TRBJ2-7, reads EPEVTQTPSHQVTQMGQEVILRCVPISNHLYFYWYRQILGQKVEFLVSFYNNEISEKSEIFDDQFSVERPDGSNFTLKIRSTKLEDSAMYFCASSYRDSTGEQYFGPGTRLTVT.

This clone was seen once. J is TRBJ2-2 and V is TRBV7-2; the match to TRBD1 covers 9 bases. V was clipped by 8 bases and J by 7 bases; unmatched bases: 5. CDR3 size: 13 residues. Germline V gene lookup returns CDR1 SGHTA and CDR2 FQGNSA. The CDR3 loop is CASSQGAGGELFF. The DNA of the CDR3 is TGTGCCAGCTCACAGGGGGCAGGCGGGGAGCTGTTTTTT.

V is TRBV19 and J is TRBJ1-5, with D possibly being TRBD1 (6 bases). The CDR3 length is 16 residues. Trimming shortened V by 2 bases and J by 0 bases, and 11 bases separated the two germline ends. The germline V gene encodes CDR1 LNHDA and CDR2 SQIVND (reference sequence). Here the CDR3 DNA reads TGTGCCAGTAGTATATGGGGACATTATAGCAATCAGCCCCAGCATTTT. It encodes CASSIWGHYSNQPQHF.

This chain connects TRBV27 to TRBJ2-2; 12 bases agree with TRBD2. The CDR3 has 18 amino acids. CDR1 is MNHEY and CDR2 is SMNVEV in the germline V gene (reference sequence). The V segment lost 4 bases and the J segment 3 bases; nucleotides outside the gene matches: 9. The CDR3 loop is CASSSRRLAGAYTGELFF. The CDR3, as DNA: TGTGCCAGCAGTTCTCGGAGACTAGCGGGAGCCTACACCGGGGAGCTGTTTTTT.

V usage is TRBV3-1 (or the pseudogene TRBV3-2) and J usage is TRBJ1-1; tentatively, D is TRBD1 (5 bases). V was trimmed by 1 base and J by 0 bases, leaving 15 bases between them. The length of the CDR3 is 17 residues. Per germline, CDR1 LGHDT and CDR2 YNNKEL (reference sequence). The CDR3 is CASSQASTGGMNTEAFF. CDR3 coding DNA: TGTGCCAGCAGCCAAGCATCAACCGGGGGTATGAACACTGAAGCTTTCTTT.

This clone appeared a few times. V is TRBV2 and J is TRBJ1-1; no clear D. Per the germline V gene, CDR1 is SNHLY and CDR2 is FYNNEI. The CDR3 length is 13 residues. The V gene lost 7 bases and the J gene lost 4 bases, with 13 bases spanning the gap. CDR3 in amino acids: CASIVTLPTEAFF. Here the CDR3 DNA reads TGTGCCAGCATTGTAACACTACCCACTGAAGCTTTCTTT.

The chain combines TRBV7-2 with TRBJ1-2; D gene uncertain. Germline CDR1 and CDR2: SGHTA and FQGNSA. Trimming took off 0 bases at V and 8 bases at J, with 10 bases between the two ends. The CDR3 consists of 13 residues. The CDR3 DNA reads as TGTGCCAGCAGCTTAGCTGGTTTGAGGGGCTACACCTTC. It is translated as CASSLAGLRGYTF. Full variable domain (remainder filled in from reference TRBV7-2 and TRBJ1-2): GAGVSQSPSNKVTEKGKDVELRCDPISGHTALYWYRQSLGQGLEFLIYFQGNSAPDKSGLPSDRFSAERTGGSVSTLTIQRTQQEDSAVYLCASSLAGLRGYTFGSGTRLTVV.

The chain is built from TRBV28 and TRBJ2-4; D remains ambiguous. CDR1 is MDHEN, CDR2 SYDVKM, per germline. The CDR3 contains 18 residues. V was pared by 3 bases and J by 0 bases, with 18 bases between. CDR3 DNA sequence: TGTGCCAGCAGTTTTCGTTCTCCCGTGTTAGGAGCCAAAAACATTCAGTACTTC. This codes for CASSFRSPVLGAKNIQYF.

The rearrangement links TRBV5-4 to TRBJ1-6; TRBD1 aligns across 9 bases. Germline V gene data show CDR1 as SGHNT and CDR2 as YYREEE (reference sequence). V lost 2 bases, J lost 6 bases, and 3 bases stayed unmatched. This CDR3 is 15 amino acids long. CDR3 bases: TGTGCCAGCAGCTTCGGGACAGGGCTTAATTCACCCCTCCACTTT. Residues: CASSFGTGLNSPLHF.

The chain is built from TRBV7-3 and TRBJ2-7; 7 bases align to TRBD1. Losses at the gene ends were 1 base for V and 2 bases for J; bases not matched to a gene: 5. The CDR3 length is 15 residues. Germline loops: CDR1 SGHTA, CDR2 FQGTGA. CDR3 nucleotide sequence: TGTGCCAGCAGCTTAAGGCCGGGACAGCCCTACGAGCAGTACTTC. Translating gives CASSLRPGQPYEQYF. The full variable domain, rest sourced from reference TRBV7-3 and TRBJ2-7, is GAGVSQTPSNKVTEKGKYVELRCDPISGHTALYWYRQSLGQGPEFLIYFQGTGAADDSGLPNDRFFAVRPEGSVSTLKIQRTERGDSAVYLCASSLRPGQPYEQYFGPGTRLTVT.

The V gene is TRBV19, the J gene TRBJ1-5, with TRBD1 matching over 7 bases. J was trimmed by 4 bases and V by 5 bases; bases with no gene match: 8. CDR3 size: 15 residues. Looked up from germline, CDR1 is LNHDA and CDR2 is SQIVND (reference sequence). The DNA of the CDR3 is TGTGCCAGTAGTGAGGGGAGGGGGCGAAATCAGCCCCAGCATTTT. Amino acids: CASSEGRGRNQPQHF.

The rearrangement uses TRBV12-5 and TRBJ2-4, with D perhaps matching TRBD2 (7 bases). CDR3 length: 14 amino acids. V lost 5 bases and J lost 6, with 14 bases in between. Germline CDR1 LGHNT, CDR2 FRNRAP. CDR3 DNA sequence: TGTGCTAGTGGTCCGGCGGGGGCGGCAAACATTCAGTACTTC. Protein: CASGPAGAANIQYF.

By share of the sample, this clone is large (0.1 to 1%). The V call is TRBV6-1, the J call TRBJ1-6; D perhaps matches TRBD1 (5 bases). The CDR3 length is 16 residues. CDR1 and CDR2 from the germline V gene are MNHNS and SASEGT. Deletions cut 3 bases from V and 10 bases from J, with 19 bases between. CDR3 DNA: TGTGCCAGCAGTGAGTTCCCAGGGTCTGTAGCCTCACCCCTCCACTTT. Its translation: CASSEFPGSVASPLHF.

The chain carries TRBV5-1 and TRBJ2-1; 9 nucleotides line up with TRBD2. The J segment lost 3 bases and the V segment lost 4 bases, leaving 14 bases of the junction unmatched. Per germline, CDR1 SGHRS and CDR2 YFSETQ. The CDR3 totals 18 residues. The CDR3 protein is CASSPTKGLAGFYNEQFF. The CDR3 DNA reads as TGCGCCAGCAGCCCGACCAAGGGGCTAGCGGGGTTCTACAATGAGCAGTTCTTC.

DNA of the CDR3: TGTGCCAGCAGCTTCCCAACAGGGTACGAGGCAGATACGCAGTATTTT. It yields the protein CASSFPTGYEADTQYF. The V and J genes are TRBV5-4 and TRBJ2-3, with a tentative D call TRBD1 (6 bases). Germline V gene data show CDR1 as SGHNT and CDR2 as YYREEE (reference sequence). With 2 bases removed from V and 4 bases from J, the gap between germline ends came to 17 bases. The CDR3 is 16 amino acids.

V usage is TRBV5-5 and J usage is TRBJ1-2; 8 nucleotides line up with TRBD1. The CDR3 consists of 15 residues. Germline CDR1 is SGHKS and CDR2 is YYEKEE (reference sequence). The V and J ends lost 0 bases and 3 bases, in that order; junction bases with no gene match: 4. CDR3: CASSLDGQGYYGYTF. Here the CDR3 DNA reads TGTGCCAGCAGCTTGGACGGACAGGGTTACTATGGCTACACCTTC.

The chain carries TRBV28 and TRBJ1-1; D is uncertain. CDR1 is MDHEN and CDR2 is SYDVKM in the germline V gene. V lost 1 base, J lost 4 bases, and 13 bases lay in between. The CDR3 runs to 15 residues. The CDR3 nucleotides are TGTGCCAGCAGTTTATCAGAGGGATATGGCACTGAAGCTTTCTTT. Its translation: CASSLSEGYGTEAFF.